These 15 T cell receptor beta chains were all obtained from the same sample, sequenced in a study of OX40 agonist ivuxolimab in advanced cancers. The protocol was immunoSEQ multiplex PCR, while the TCRdb copy is restricted to in-frame clones and leaves out a portion. This table holds over 35,000 clones, roughly 80% found once. The sample consisted of CD4+ or CD8+ T cells sorted from blood, taken in a trial of the OX40 agonist ivuxolimab. The receptors were gathered from an adult with an advanced solid tumor such as melanoma, head and neck, liver or kidney cancer.

V is TRBV6-1 and J is TRBJ1-1; a possible D gene is TRBD1 (5 bases). V gave up 6 bases and J gave up 3 bases, with 11 bases separating them. There are 13 residues in the CDR3. Germline CDR1 and CDR2: MNHNS and SASEGT. The CDR3 DNA reads TGTGCCAGCAGAGAACAGGTTTACACTGAAGCTTTCTTT. This encodes CASREQVYTEAFF.

CDR3 in amino acids: CASSLNVISPLHF. The CDR3 DNA sequence: TGTGCCAGCAGCTTAAACGTGATATCACCCCTCCACTTT. The chain joins TRBV7-3 to TRBJ1-6; D unresolved. The CDR3 covers 13 residues. Germline lookup yields CDR1 SGHTA and CDR2 FQGTGA. With 1 base removed from V and 10 bases from J, the gap between germline ends came to 8 bases. The full variable domain, with the rest looked up from reference TRBV7-3 and TRBJ1-6, is GAGVSQTPSNKVTEKGKYVELRCDPISGHTALYWYRQSLGQGPEFLIYFQGTGAADDSGLPNDRFFAVRPEGSVSTLKIQRTERGDSAVYLCASSLNVISPLHFGNGTRLTVT.

The chain employs TRBV2 and TRBJ1-6, with TRBD1 matching 11 bases. Germline CDR1 reads SNHLY; CDR2 reads FYNNEI. The V segment lost 9 bases and the J segment 11 bases; nucleotides outside the gene matches: 9. The CDR3 runs to 14 residues. DNA of the CDR3: TGTGCCAGTCGCCGGGACAGGGGGGTAGCACCCCTCCACTTT. It encodes CASRRDRGVAPLHF.

V and J are TRBV4-3 and TRBJ1-1; possible D gene TRBD1, 6 bases. Trimming removed 1 base from V and 4 bases from J, with 10 bases in between. CDR1 LGHNA and CDR2 YSLEER come from the germline V gene. The CDR3 runs to 14 residues. The CDR3 sequence: CASSQVRGSTEAFF. The CDR3 DNA reads TGCGCCAGCAGCCAAGTGAGGGGGAGCACTGAAGCTTTCTTT.

This clone was seen only once. The rearrangement links TRBV2 to TRBJ1-5; D is undetermined. Germline assignment: CDR1 SNHLY and CDR2 FYNNEI. Trimming removed 4 bases at V and 0 bases at J, with 10 bases between. The CDR3 has 15 amino acids. The CDR3 sequence: CASSGGSNSNQPQHF. In nucleotides, the CDR3 is TGTGCCAGCAGTGGCGGCAGCAATAGCAATCAGCCCCAGCATTTT.

This chain links TRBV5-1 with TRBJ2-6; D possibly corresponds to TRBD1 (6 bases). Germline V gives CDR1 SGHRS, CDR2 YFSETQ. The CDR3 is made up of 17 amino acids. V was clipped by 0 bases and J by 1 base, with 11 bases between them. The CDR3 here is CASSLAAQGSGANVLTF. The CDR3 bases are TGCGCCAGCAGCTTGGCCGCCCAGGGGTCTGGGGCCAACGTCCTGACTTTC.

The chain joins TRBV5-4 to TRBJ1-2; a possible D gene is TRBD1 (6 bases). The CDR3 is 13 residues long. Germline CDR1 and CDR2: SGHNT and YYREEE (reference sequence). The V end lost 1 base, the J end lost 8 bases, and 12 bases lay between the germline ends. The CDR3 spells CASSLNQGFGYTF. For the CDR3, the DNA is TGTGCCAGCAGCTTGAATCAGGGGTTCGGCTACACCTTC.

This clone was detected only a few times. The gene calls are TRBV11-2 and TRBJ2-1; TRBD2 might be the D (6 bases). Trimming took 5 bases from V and 4 from J, leaving 21 bases between them. The CDR3 has 17 amino acids. Germline lookup yields CDR1 SGHAT and CDR2 FQNNGV. In nucleotides, the CDR3 is TGTGCCAGCAGCCAGACGGGCGGCGGGAAGATTTACAATGAGCAGTTCTTC. It encodes CASSQTGGGKIYNEQFF.

The genes are TRBV6-5 and TRBJ2-1; D is unresolved. The CDR3 loop spans 12 amino acids. The V and J ends lost 2 bases and 8 bases respectively, with 7 bases between them. In germline, CDR1 is MNHEY, CDR2 SVGAGI. The CDR3 loop is CASSYGFDEQFF. The DNA of the CDR3 is TGTGCCAGCAGTTACGGGTTTGATGAGCAGTTCTTC.

This clone was seen once. The chain has TRBV19 and TRBJ1-2; 8 bases line up with TRBD1. V lost 6 bases, J lost 4 bases, and 7 bases stayed unmatched. The CDR3 totals 14 residues. From germline, CDR1 is LNHDA and CDR2 SQIVND (reference sequence). The CDR3 DNA reads as TGTGCCAGTAGATCACAGGGGGAAATCTATGGCTACACCTTC. Its protein product is CASRSQGEIYGYTF.

The V gene is TRBV29-1, the J gene TRBJ2-4; weak D call: TRBD1 (5 bases). The CDR3 has 17 residues. CDR1 is SQVTM and CDR2 is ANQGSEA in the germline V gene. V lost 1 base, J lost 2 bases, and 18 bases lay in between. CDR3 DNA: TGCAGCGTTGAAGTTCGCGTAGGGGCTTCGACCAAAAACATTCAGTACTTC. Its protein is CSVEVRVGASTKNIQYF.

This rearrangement joins TRBV30 to TRBJ2-5, with a tentative D call TRBD1 (6 bases). Germline loops: CDR1 GTSNPN, CDR2 SVGIG (reference sequence). The V gene lost 0 bases and the J gene lost 5 bases, with 16 bases spanning the gap. CDR3 size: 15 residues. The CDR3 bases are TGTGCCTGGAGTGTACAGGGATCCCACGGGGAGACCCAGTACTTC. Its translation: CAWSVQGSHGETQYF.

The chain combines TRBV7-9 with TRBJ2-3; D not certain. V was clipped by 4 bases and J by 0 bases, with 8 bases between them. Germline lookup yields CDR1 SEHNR and CDR2 FQNEAQ (reference sequence). CDR3 length equals 14 residues. The CDR3 DNA follows: TGTGCCAGCAGCTCCCAACTCAGCACAGATACGCAGTATTTT. It specifies CASSSQLSTDTQYF.

CDR3 coding DNA: TGTGCCAGCTCACCAAGGCGGGAAATGAACACTGAAGCTTTCTTT. This codes for CASSPRREMNTEAFF. The chain carries TRBV18 and TRBJ1-1; unclear D gene. The CDR3 extends over 15 amino acids. Germline V gives CDR1 KGHSH, CDR2 LQKENI. With 2 bases removed from V and 0 bases from J, the gap between germline ends came to 10 bases. Variable domain in full (rest from reference TRBV18 and TRBJ1-1): NAGVMQNPRHLVRRRGQEARLRCSPMKGHSHVYWYRQLPEEGLKFMVYLQKENIIDESGMPKERFSAEFPKEGPSILRIQQVVRGDSAAYFCASSPRREMNTEAFFGQGTRLTVV.

The CDR3 DNA reads as TGTGCCAGCAGCCAAGTACAAACCGGGGAGCTGTTTTTT. This encodes CASSQVQTGELFF. V and J are TRBV14 and TRBJ2-2; D is undetermined. Germline CDR1 and CDR2: SGHDN and FVKESK. CDR3 length: 13 residues. The V end was cut by 1 base, the J end by 5 bases, with 5 bases between.